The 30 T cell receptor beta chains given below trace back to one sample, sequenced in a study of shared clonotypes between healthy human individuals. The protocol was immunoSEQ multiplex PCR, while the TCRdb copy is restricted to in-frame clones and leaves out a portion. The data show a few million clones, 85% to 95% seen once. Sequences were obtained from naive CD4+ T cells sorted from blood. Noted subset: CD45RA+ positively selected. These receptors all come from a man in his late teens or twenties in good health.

CDR3 sequence: CASSPVPEGSYNEQFF. The CDR3 DNA follows: TGTGCCAGCAGTCCGGTCCCGGAGGGCTCCTACAATGAGCAGTTCTTC. V and J are TRBV6-6 and TRBJ2-1, with a weak D call TRBD2 (6 bases). The V and J ends lost 5 bases and 0 bases respectively, with 14 bases between them. CDR3 length equals 16 residues. Germline lookup yields CDR1 MNHNY and CDR2 SVGAGI (reference sequence).

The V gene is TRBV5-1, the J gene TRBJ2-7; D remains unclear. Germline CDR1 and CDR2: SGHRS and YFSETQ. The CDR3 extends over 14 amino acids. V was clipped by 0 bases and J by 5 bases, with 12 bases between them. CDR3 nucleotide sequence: TGCGCCAGCAGCTTGGAGAGCCCCAGGAACGAGCAGTACTTC. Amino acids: CASSLESPRNEQYF. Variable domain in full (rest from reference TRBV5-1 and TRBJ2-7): KAGVTQTPRYLIKTRGQQVTLSCSPISGHRSVSWYQQTPGQGLQFLFEYFSETQRNKGNFPGRFSGRQFSNSRSEMNVSTLELGDSALYLCASSLESPRNEQYFGPGTRLTVT.

This CDR3 is CASSLTSGTTDTQYF. CDR3 coding DNA: TGTGCCAGCAGTCTGACTAGCGGGACCACAGATACGCAGTATTTT. This chain uses TRBV5-4 with TRBJ2-3; TRBD2 matches at 11 bases. V was pared by 5 bases and J by 2 bases, with 4 bases of the junction left unmatched. The CDR3 loop spans 15 amino acids. CDR1 and CDR2 from the germline V gene are SGHNT and YYREEE (reference sequence).

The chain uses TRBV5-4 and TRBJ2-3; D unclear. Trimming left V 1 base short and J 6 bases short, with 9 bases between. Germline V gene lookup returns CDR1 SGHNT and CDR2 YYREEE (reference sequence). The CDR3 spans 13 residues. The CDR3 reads CASSLIGQDTQYF. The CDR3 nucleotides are TGTGCCAGCAGCTTGATCGGGCAGGATACGCAGTATTTT.

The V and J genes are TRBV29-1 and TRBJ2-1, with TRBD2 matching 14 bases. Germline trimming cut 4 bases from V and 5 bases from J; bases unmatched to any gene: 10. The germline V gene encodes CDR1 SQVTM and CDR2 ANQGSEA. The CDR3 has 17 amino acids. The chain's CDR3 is CSVAGLAGVPLDNEQFF. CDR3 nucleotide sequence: TGCAGCGTTGCGGGACTAGCGGGGGTACCTCTAGACAATGAGCAGTTCTTC.

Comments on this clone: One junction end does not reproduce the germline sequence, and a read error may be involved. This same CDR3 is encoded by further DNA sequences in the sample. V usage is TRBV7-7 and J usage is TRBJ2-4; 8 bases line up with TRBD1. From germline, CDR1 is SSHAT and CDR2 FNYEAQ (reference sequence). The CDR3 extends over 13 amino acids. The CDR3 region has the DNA TGTGCTAGCAGCCCTGACAGGGGCAACATTCAGTACTTC. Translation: CASSPDRGNIQYF.

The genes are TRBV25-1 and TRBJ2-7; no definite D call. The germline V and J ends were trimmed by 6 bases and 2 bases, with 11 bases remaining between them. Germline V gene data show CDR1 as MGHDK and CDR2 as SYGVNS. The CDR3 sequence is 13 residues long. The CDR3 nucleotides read TGTGCCAGCAGGGGAAGTGGGACCTACGAGCAGTACTTC. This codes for CASRGSGTYEQYF.

The CDR3 coding sequence is TGTGCCAGCAGCTCCTCGGACAGGATCAATCAGCCCCAGCATTTT. Translated: CASSSSDRINQPQHF. The chain employs TRBV5-6 and TRBJ1-5; 7 nucleotides agree with TRBD1. Germline CDR1 reads SGHDT; CDR2 reads YYEEEE. V lost 3 bases, J lost 3 bases, and 6 bases stayed unmatched. The CDR3 sequence is 15 residues long.

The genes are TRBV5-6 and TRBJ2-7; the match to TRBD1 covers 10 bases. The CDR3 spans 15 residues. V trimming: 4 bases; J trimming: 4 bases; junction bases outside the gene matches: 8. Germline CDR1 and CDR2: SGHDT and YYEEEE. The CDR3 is CASSTDRGVFYEQYF. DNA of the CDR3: TGTGCCAGCAGCACGGACAGGGGGGTCTTTTACGAGCAGTACTTC.

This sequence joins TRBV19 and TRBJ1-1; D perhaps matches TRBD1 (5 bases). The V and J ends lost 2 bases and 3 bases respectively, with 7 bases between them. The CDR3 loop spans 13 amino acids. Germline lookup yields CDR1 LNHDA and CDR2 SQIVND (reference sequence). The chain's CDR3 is CASSIRTHTEAFF. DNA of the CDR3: TGTGCCAGTAGTATACGGACACACACTGAAGCTTTCTTT.

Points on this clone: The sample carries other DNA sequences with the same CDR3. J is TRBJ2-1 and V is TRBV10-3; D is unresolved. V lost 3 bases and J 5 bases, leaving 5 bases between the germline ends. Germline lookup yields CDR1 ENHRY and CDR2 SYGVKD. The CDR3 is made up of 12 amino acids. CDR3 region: CAISDGNNEQFF. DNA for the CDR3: TGTGCCATCAGTGACGGAAACAATGAGCAGTTCTTC.

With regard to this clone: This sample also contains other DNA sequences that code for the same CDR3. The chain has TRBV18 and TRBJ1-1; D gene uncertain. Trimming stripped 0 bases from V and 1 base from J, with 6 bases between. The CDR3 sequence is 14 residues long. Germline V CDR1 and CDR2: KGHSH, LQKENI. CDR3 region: CASSPPLGNTEAFF. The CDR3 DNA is TGTGCCAGCTCACCACCGCTAGGGAACACTGAAGCTTTCTTT. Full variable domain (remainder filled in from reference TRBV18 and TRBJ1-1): NAGVMQNPRHLVRRRGQEARLRCSPMKGHSHVYWYRQLPEEGLKFMVYLQKENIIDESGMPKERFSAEFPKEGPSILRIQQVVRGDSAAYFCASSPPLGNTEAFFGQGTRLTVV.

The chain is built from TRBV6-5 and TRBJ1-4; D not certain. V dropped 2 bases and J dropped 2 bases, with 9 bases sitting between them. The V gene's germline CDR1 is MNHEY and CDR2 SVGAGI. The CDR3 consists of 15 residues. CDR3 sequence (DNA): TGTGCCAGCAGTTACAGCCGGGAGACTAATGAAAAACTGTTTTTT. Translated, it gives CASSYSRETNEKLFF.

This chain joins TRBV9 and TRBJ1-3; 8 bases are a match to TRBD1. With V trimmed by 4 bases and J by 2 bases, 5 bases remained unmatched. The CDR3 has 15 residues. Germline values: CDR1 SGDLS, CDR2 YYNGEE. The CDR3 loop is CASSTTQGAGNTIYF. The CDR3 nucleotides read TGTGCCAGCAGCACGACACAGGGGGCTGGAAACACCATATATTTT.

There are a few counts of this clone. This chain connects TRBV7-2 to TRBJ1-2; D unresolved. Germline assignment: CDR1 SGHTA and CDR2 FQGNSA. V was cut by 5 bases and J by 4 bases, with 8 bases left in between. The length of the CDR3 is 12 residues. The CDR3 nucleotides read TGTGCCAGCAGCGACCAGAGCTATGGCTACACCTTC. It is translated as CASSDQSYGYTF.

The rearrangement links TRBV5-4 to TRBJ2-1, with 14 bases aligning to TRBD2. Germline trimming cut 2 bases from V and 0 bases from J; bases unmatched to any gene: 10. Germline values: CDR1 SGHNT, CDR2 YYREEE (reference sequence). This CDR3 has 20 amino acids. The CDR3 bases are TGTGCCAGCAGCTTAACCCGGACTAGCGGGAGGTGGAGCTCCTACAATGAGCAGTTCTTC. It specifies CASSLTRTSGRWSSYNEQFF.

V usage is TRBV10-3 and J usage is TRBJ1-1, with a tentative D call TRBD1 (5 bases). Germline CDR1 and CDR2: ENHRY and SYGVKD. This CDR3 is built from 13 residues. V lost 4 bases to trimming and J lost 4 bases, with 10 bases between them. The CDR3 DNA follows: TGTGCCATCAGTGCGGGGGATCTCACTGAAGCTTTCTTT. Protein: CAISAGDLTEAFF.

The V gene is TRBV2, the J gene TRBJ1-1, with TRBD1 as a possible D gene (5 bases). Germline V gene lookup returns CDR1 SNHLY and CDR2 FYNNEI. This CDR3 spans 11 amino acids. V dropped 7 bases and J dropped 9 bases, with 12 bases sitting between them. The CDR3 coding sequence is TGTGCCAGCAAGCTTGACAGTCAAGCTTTCTTT. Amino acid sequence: CASKLDSQAFF. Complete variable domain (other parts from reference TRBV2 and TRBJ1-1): EPEVTQTPSHQVTQMGQEVILRCVPISNHLYFYWYRQILGQKVEFLVSFYNNEISEKSEIFDDQFSVERPDGSNFTLKIRSTKLEDSAMYFCASKLDSQAFFGQGTRLTVV.

The CDR3 nucleotides read TGTGCCAGCAGCTTAGATTTTAGGACCTTAGGGGGAGCTTTCTTT. It yields the protein CASSLDFRTLGGAFF. This chain uses TRBV11-2 with TRBJ1-1, with D possibly TRBD1 on 6 matching bases. Trimming took 0 bases from V and 10 from J, leaving 18 bases between them. CDR3 length: 15 amino acids. Germline CDR1 and CDR2: SGHAT and FQNNGV.

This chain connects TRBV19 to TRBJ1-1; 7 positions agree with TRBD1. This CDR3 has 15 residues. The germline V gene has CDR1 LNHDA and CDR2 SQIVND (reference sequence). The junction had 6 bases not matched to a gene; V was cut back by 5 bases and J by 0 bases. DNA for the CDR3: TGTGCCAGTAGTGTGAGCAGGGGGTTGAACACTGAAGCTTTCTTT. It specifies CASSVSRGLNTEAFF.

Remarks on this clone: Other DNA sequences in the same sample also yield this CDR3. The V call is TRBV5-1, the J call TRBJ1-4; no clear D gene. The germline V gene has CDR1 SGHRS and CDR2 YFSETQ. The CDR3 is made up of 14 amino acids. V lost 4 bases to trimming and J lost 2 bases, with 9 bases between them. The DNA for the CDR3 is TGCGCCAGCAGCCTAGGTCAGACTAATGAAAAACTGTTTTTT. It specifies CASSLGQTNEKLFF.

The CDR3, as DNA: TGTGCCTGGAGCCCGGGACAGGTCAATCAGCCCCAGCATTTT. Translating it yields CAWSPGQVNQPQHF. V and J are TRBV30 and TRBJ1-5; 8 bases fit TRBD1. V lost 3 bases and J lost 3; bases outside the gene matches: 4. This CDR3 region has 14 residues. The germline V gene has CDR1 GTSNPN and CDR2 SVGIG (reference sequence).

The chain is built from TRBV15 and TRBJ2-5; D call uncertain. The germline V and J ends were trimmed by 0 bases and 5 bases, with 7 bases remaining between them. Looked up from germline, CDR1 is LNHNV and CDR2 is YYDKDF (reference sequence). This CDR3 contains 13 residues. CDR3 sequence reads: CATSRDLFETQYF. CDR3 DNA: TGTGCCACCAGCAGAGATCTGTTTGAGACCCAGTACTTC.

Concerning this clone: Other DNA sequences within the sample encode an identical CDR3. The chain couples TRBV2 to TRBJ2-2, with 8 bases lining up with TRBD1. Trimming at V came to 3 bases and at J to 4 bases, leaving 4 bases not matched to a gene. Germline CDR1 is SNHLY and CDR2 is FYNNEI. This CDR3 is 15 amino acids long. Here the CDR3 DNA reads TGTGCCAGCAGTGAGACAGGGGCGGGCACCGGGGAGCTGTTTTTT. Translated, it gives CASSETGAGTGELFF.

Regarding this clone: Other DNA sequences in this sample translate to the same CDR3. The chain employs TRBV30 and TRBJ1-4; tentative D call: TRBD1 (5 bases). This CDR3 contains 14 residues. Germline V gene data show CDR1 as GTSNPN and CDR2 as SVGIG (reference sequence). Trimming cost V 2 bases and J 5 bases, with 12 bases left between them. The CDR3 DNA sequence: TGTGCCTGGAGTCGTGGGGGTACAAATGAAAAACTGTTTTTT. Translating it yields CAWSRGGTNEKLFF.

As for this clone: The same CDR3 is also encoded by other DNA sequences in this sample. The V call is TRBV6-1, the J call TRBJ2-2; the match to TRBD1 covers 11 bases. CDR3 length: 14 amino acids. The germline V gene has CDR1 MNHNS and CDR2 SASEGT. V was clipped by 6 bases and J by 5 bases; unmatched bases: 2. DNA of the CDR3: TGTGCCAGCAGAGGGACAGGGGGGACCGGGGAGCTGTTTTTT. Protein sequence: CASRGTGGTGELFF.

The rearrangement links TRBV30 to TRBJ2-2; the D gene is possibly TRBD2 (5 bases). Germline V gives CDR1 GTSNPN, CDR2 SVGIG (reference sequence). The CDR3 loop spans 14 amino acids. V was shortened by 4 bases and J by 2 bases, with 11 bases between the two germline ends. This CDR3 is CAWTGLANTGELFF. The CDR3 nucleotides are TGTGCCTGGACAGGTCTAGCCAACACCGGGGAGCTGTTTTTT.

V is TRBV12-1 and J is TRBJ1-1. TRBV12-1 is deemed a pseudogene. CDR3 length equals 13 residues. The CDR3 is CASSSPLPRLAFF. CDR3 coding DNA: TGTGCCAGCAGCTCTCCACTCCCTAGATTAGCTTTCTTT.

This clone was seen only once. The CDR3 loop is CASSLGPTASYNEQFF. For the CDR3, the DNA is TGTGCCAGCAGCTTAGGTCCCACGGCTTCCTACAATGAGCAGTTCTTC. The J gene is TRBJ2-1, the V gene TRBV13; no reliable D call. Trimming pared 0 bases from V and 1 base from J, leaving 10 bases between. Per the germline V gene, CDR1 is PRHDT and CDR2 is FYEKMQ (reference sequence). The CDR3 consists of 16 residues.

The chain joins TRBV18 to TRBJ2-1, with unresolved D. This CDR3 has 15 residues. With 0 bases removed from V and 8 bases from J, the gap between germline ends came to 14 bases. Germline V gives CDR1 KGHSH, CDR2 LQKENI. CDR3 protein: CASSPPRESIDEQFF. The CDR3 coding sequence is TGTGCCAGCTCACCACCTAGAGAGAGTATCGATGAGCAGTTCTTC.